These T cell receptor beta chains were read from a single sample in a study of T cells in Graves' hyperthyroidism and ophthalmopathy. TCRdb itself ran the multiplex PCR reads through MiXCR, one entry per CDR3 protein. Among 500,000 to 650,000 distinct CDR3 sequences, around 13% were seen once, and the ten largest hold around 14%. Material: blood. The receptors shown here come from a woman aged 40 to 55 with Graves' hyperthyroidism. The CDR3 runs from the conserved cysteine through the conserved F or W. A D gene is named only where the DNA matches it firmly. Clone size is shown for a subset of rows, as once, few, many or a class of expanded clone.

CSATRTSGSQEQYF	TGCAGTGCCACACGGACTAGCGGGAGTCAGGAGCAGTACTTC	TRBV20-1	-	TRBJ2-7	TRBD2
CASVSGTQETQYF	TGTGCCAGCGTGAGCGGGACGCAAGAGACCCAGTACTTC	TRBV7-9	many	TRBJ2-5	TRBD2
CAWFPPGHSNYGYTF	TGTGCCTGGTTTCCCCCGGGACACTCAAACTATGGCTACACCTTC	TRBV30	many	TRBJ1-2	-
CATAAVSYEQYF	TGTGCCACGGCCGCGGTCTCCTACGAGCAGTACTTC	TRBV6-1	-	TRBJ2-7	-
CASSVGVEDTEAFF	TGTGCCAGCAGCGTAGGGGTTGAGGACACTGAAGCTTTCTTT	TRBV9	-	TRBJ1-1	-
CASSRDGYNSPLHF	TGTGCCAGCAGCCGGGACGGATATAATTCACCCCTCCACTTT	TRBV7-9	few	TRBJ1-6	-
CASSFEAGGWDEQFF	TGCGCCAGCAGCTTCGAAGCGGGAGGGTGGGATGAGCAGTTCTTC	TRBV5-1	few	TRBJ2-1	TRBD2
CASSGTSGMADTQYF	TGTGCCAGCAGCGGGACTAGCGGGATGGCAGATACGCAGTATTTT	TRBV5-6	many	TRBJ2-3	TRBD2
CASSEVGTEAFF	TGTGCCAGCAGTGAAGTCGGCACTGAAGCTTTCTTT	TRBV6-1	many	TRBJ1-1	-
CASSESGASTDTQYF	TGCGCCAGCAGTGAGTCGGGGGCTAGCACAGATACGCAGTATTTT	TRBV10-1	many	TRBJ2-3	-
CASSERGGADTQYF	TGTGCCAGCAGTGAAAGAGGCGGAGCAGATACGCAGTATTTT	TRBV6-1	-	TRBJ2-3	-
CASRDRSITDTQYF	TGTGCCAGCCGGGACAGAAGTATTACAGATACGCAGTATTTT	TRBV14	-	TRBJ2-3	TRBD1
CASSGTGSSGNTIYF	TGTGCCAGCAGTGGGACAGGGAGCTCTGGAAACACCATATATTTT	TRBV2	-	TRBJ1-3	TRBD1
CASSPQGPGGSGNTIYF	TGCGCCAGCAGCCCCCAGGGGCCAGGGGGCTCTGGAAACACCATATATTTT	TRBV5-1	many	TRBJ1-3	TRBD1
CSARDRNTYGYTF	TGCAGTGCTAGAGATAGGAACACGTATGGCTACACCTTC	TRBV20-1	few	TRBJ1-2	-
CSVVTYYEQYF	TGCAGCGTTGTAACGTACTACGAGCAGTACTTC	TRBV29-1	few	TRBJ2-7	-
CAWSAGMNTEAFF	TGTGCCTGGAGCGCCGGAATGAACACTGAAGCTTTCTTT	TRBV30	many	TRBJ1-1	-
CASSEGLAVTYEQYF	TGTGCCAGCAGTGAAGGACTAGCGGTAACCTACGAGCAGTACTTC	TRBV6-1	-	TRBJ2-7	TRBD2
CASRISAGPYEQYF	TGTGCCAGTAGAATATCGGCAGGGCCCTACGAGCAGTACTTC	TRBV19	many	TRBJ2-7	-
CASSQDRPTYYEQYF	TGCGCCAGCAGCCAAGATCGGCCTACCTACTACGAGCAGTACTTC	TRBV4-1	-	TRBJ2-7	-
CASRQGALAKNIQYF	TGTGCCAGCAGACAGGGGGCTTTAGCCAAAAACATTCAGTACTTC	TRBV12-3/TRBV12-4	many	TRBJ2-4	TRBD1
CASSLSRNGNTIYF	TGTGCCAGCAGTTTATCCAGGAATGGAAACACCATATATTTT	TRBV28	-	TRBJ1-3	-
CSARVGQGLTYEQYF	TGCAGTGCTAGAGTGGGGCAGGGCCTAACCTACGAGCAGTACTTC	TRBV20-1	many	TRBJ2-7	-
CASNRAGLYEQYF	TGTGCCAGCAATAGAGCGGGACTGTACGAGCAGTACTTC	TRBV5-6	-	TRBJ2-7	TRBD2
CSVWGSGYEQYF	TGCAGCGTTTGGGGGTCTGGTTACGAGCAGTACTTC	TRBV29-1	few	TRBJ2-7	-
CSARDVRTVEGYTF	TGCAGTGCTAGAGACGTTCGGACAGTAGAGGGCTACACCTTC	TRBV20-1	-	TRBJ1-2	-
CSATTTGIYNSPLHF	TGCAGTGCAACAACCACAGGGATCTATAATTCACCCCTCCACTTT	TRBV20-1	-	TRBJ1-6	-
CASSLGITGELFF	TGTGCCAGCAGCCTAGGGATTACCGGGGAGCTGTTTTTT	TRBV11-3	many	TRBJ2-2	-
CASSEGEMRLNTEAFF	TGTGCCAGCAGTGAAGGTGAAATGAGACTGAACACTGAAGCTTTCTTT	TRBV2	many	TRBJ1-1	-
CASSEGPRGSYYPYEQYF	TGTGCCAGCAGTGAAGGGCCCCGGGGGTCCTACTACCCCTACGAGCAGTACTTC	TRBV2	many	TRBJ2-7	-
CASSQEGGTVRSEQYF	TGCGCCAGCAGCCAAGAGGGGGGGACGGTACGTTCCGAGCAGTACTTC	TRBV4-1	-	TRBJ2-7	TRBD2
CSAVEGGEAFF	TGCAGTGCGGTCGAAGGTGGTGAAGCTTTCTTT	TRBV20-1	few	TRBJ1-1	-
CAWRPTSNTGELFF	TGTGCCTGGAGACCCACTAGCAACACCGGGGAGCTGTTTTTT	TRBV30	few	TRBJ2-2	-
CASSSGQGEPNSYEQYF	TGTGCCAGCAGCTCAGGACAGGGGGAGCCTAATAGCTACGAGCAGTACTTC	TRBV7-6	many	TRBJ2-7	TRBD1
CASSEWYRTSSGNTIYF	TGTGCCAGCAGTGAATGGTATAGGACCAGCTCTGGAAACACCATATATTTT	TRBV6-1	many	TRBJ1-3	-
CASSLGRDNQPQHF	TGTGCCAGCAGTTTGGGCAGAGACAATCAGCCCCAGCATTTT	TRBV28	many	TRBJ1-5	-
CATSRGLAGSRTYNEQFF	TGTGCCACCAGCAGAGGCCTAGCGGGAAGCCGAACCTACAATGAGCAGTTCTTC	TRBV15	many	TRBJ2-1	TRBD2
CASSLDPGTGTYNEQFF	TGCGCCAGCAGCTTGGACCCCGGGACAGGGACATACAATGAGCAGTTCTTC	TRBV5-1	many	TRBJ2-1	TRBD1
CASDLTGNTEAFF	TGTGCCAGCGACCTGACAGGGAACACTGAAGCTTTCTTT	TRBV12-3/TRBV12-4	-	TRBJ1-1	-
CASSLDRGLNLQYF	TGTGCCAGCAGTTTGGACAGGGGGCTCAATCTTCAGTACTTC	TRBV28	-	TRBJ2-4	TRBD1
CASSFYRASIVRSYNEQFF	TGTGCCAGCAGCTTCTACAGGGCTTCTATAGTGAGGTCCTACAATGAGCAGTTCTTC	TRBV7-9	many	TRBJ2-1	-